The entry below describes one TCR beta chain. It lacks a known antigen. The sample holds no much larger clone one base away, and base qualities are not on file. The sample belongs to a study of T cells in localized non-small cell lung cancer (TCRdb year 2020). Concerning the study at large: The study examined T cell repertoires in under 300 patients with early-stage NSCLC and compared tumors with uninvolved tumor-adjacent lungs. All 240 or so NSCLC patients in the cohort were treatment-naive and had localized lung tumors that were resected. The mean age of the NSCLC patients was 50 to 85 years, with 130 or so men and 85 to 110 women. General findings and caveats noted by the study authors: A median of about 53 of the top 100 tumor clones were detected in paired uninvolved adjacent lung, and around 30 of these tumor clones were also found among the top 100 clones of the paired uninvolved adjacent lung. Multi-region tumor sequencing was not performed, so intratumor heterogeneity could not be excluded. Longer overall survival was associated with higher blood T cell density, whereas shorter survival was associated with higher adjacent-lung clonality. Uninvolved tumor-adjacent lung showed the highest T cell clonality, higher than tumor, which suggests more focused antigenic responses in the uninvolved tumor-adjacent lung. Since the design was exploratory, TCR variables were selected using unadjusted p-values with no false-discovery rate correction.

At diagnosis, tumor, uninvolved tumor-adjacent lung and peripheral blood were collected and then preserved as a mix of FFPE and fresh-frozen material. For TCR repertoire profiling, the blood samples were analyzed as peripheral blood mononuclear cells. The immunoSEQ Assay was used to sequence TCR beta CDR3 regions from DNA. Per the original workflow: To compute T cell density, TCR beta template counts were normalized to usable DNA, which was estimated by amplifying housekeeping genes. Richness was estimated with the preseqR package, extrapolating to 400,000 templates for PBMC samples and 120,000 templates for tissue samples. Clonality was calculated as one minus Pielou's evenness. Tissue-enriched TCRs were identified by differential abundance testing using productive amino-acid clonotypes, minimum total count 5 and alpha 0.1. The Jaccard Index and the Morisita Overlap Index were used to measure repertoire overlap between compartments. GLIPH grouped TCR beta CDR3s together with public tetramer-defined viral CDR3s, and a viral motif had to include at least three viral sequences and also show V-gene enrichment. Sourced from immuneACCESS, this table was stored by TCRdb with only in-frame sequences that have V and J called. A share of the clones is absent; for the studies checked, an unresolved V gene accounts for under half, and the remainder has no known explanation. V and J calls and clone size come straight from that table; D and trimming were deduced from the DNA. A total of approximately 25,000 clones appear in this sample, 90% of them only once. The biggest ten clones account for 6.9% of the sample.

This sample comprised peripheral blood, obtained before any cancer treatment. This clonotype was obtained from a woman aged 35-75 years with stage I lung adenocarcinoma.

The CDR3 reads CASSPVAGGEETQYF. The DNA sequence is given as TGTGCCAGCAGCCCGGTAGCGGGAGGAGAAGAGACCCAGTACTTC. Recombination joined TRBV7-2 with TRBJ2-5; 10 bases in the junction line up with TRBD2. Inclusive of the bounding cysteine and phenylalanine, the CDR3 is 15 residues long. Kept here is only the CDR3 DNA, which spans 45 bases and is read in frame from base 1. Germline trimming amounts to 5 bases on V and 3 bases on J, with 6 as the count of junction bases outside the gene matches. CDR1 SGHTA and CDR2 FQGNSA were looked up in the germline V gene. This CDR3, with the reference TRBV7-2 and TRBJ2-5 proteins standing in past its ends, gives the full variable domain GAGVSQSPSNKVTEKGKDVELRCDPISGHTALYWYRQSLGQGLEFLIYFQGNSAPDKSGLPSDRFSAERTGGSVSTLTIQRTQQEDSAVYLCASSPVAGGEETQYFGPGTRLLVL.